Detailed here is one T cell receptor beta chain. The sample comes from a study of blood T cell repertoires in COVID-19. TCRdb's table, derived via immunoSEQ multiplex PCR, lists solely in-frame clones and lacks some. The repertoire has a few hundred thousand clones, approximately 88% of them found once; the top ten carry approximately 3%. V lost 6 bases to trimming and J lost 2 bases, with 21 bases between them. CDR1 and CDR2 from the germline V gene are SNHLY and FYNNEI. The CDR3 is made up of 17 amino acids. This sequence was found in a woman aged 30 to 39 with COVID-19, enrolled during active disease. The chain combines TRBV2 with TRBJ2-3; tentatively, D is TRBD2 (7 bases). Sequences were obtained from peripheral blood. CDR3 in amino acids: CASRPRGGHRTTDTQYF. The CDR3 DNA reads as TGTGCCAGCAGGCCCCGCGGGGGACATCGGACCACAGATACGCAGTATTTT.